These 3 T cell receptor beta chains came from one sample sequenced in a study of T cells in Graves' hyperthyroidism and ophthalmopathy. Amplification yielded TCR beta CDR3 regions, with RNA transcripts as the source. A set of HTBI primers served as the primers for a first-round RT-PCR of the TCR CDR3. MiXCR, applied by TCRdb to the multiplex PCR reads, yields one record per CDR3 protein. The repertoire holds hundreds of thousands of distinct CDR3 sequences, roughly 50% seen once, with approximately 8.2% in the top ten. Sequencing was done on a sample of peripheral blood or thyroid tissue (not recorded which). Receptor source: a woman aged 18-29 years with Graves' hyperthyroidism.

This clonotype was seen at least ten times. This chain connects TRBV29-1 to TRBJ1-2, with TRBD1 as a possible D gene (5 bases). The length of the CDR3 is 11 residues. The germline gives CDR1 SQVTM, CDR2 ANQGSEA. The V and J ends lost 4 bases and 4 bases respectively, with 7 bases between them. In nucleotides, the CDR3 is TGCAGCGTTGCGGGGGGCTATGGCTACACCTTC. It yields the protein CSVAGGYGYTF.

This clonotype was seen only once. The junction departs from germline at one end; a sequencing error may be responsible. V gene TRBV2 combines with J gene TRBJ1-5, with 7 positions matching TRBD1. The germline V gene has CDR1 SNHLY and CDR2 FYNNEI. The CDR3 consists of 15 residues. CDR3 loop: CAGSGEQGSNQPQHF. CDR3 DNA: TGTGCCGGCAGTGGAGAACAGGGGAGCAATCAGCCCCAGCATTTT.

The chain is built from TRBV12-3 or TRBV12-4 and TRBJ1-1; 9 bases map to TRBD1. There are 16 residues in the CDR3. With V trimmed by 1 base and J by 4 bases, 7 bases remained unmatched. Written as DNA, the CDR3 is TGTGCCAGCAGTTTAGTTTACGGGACAGGGACCACTGAAGCTTTCTTT. Residues: CASSLVYGTGTTEAFF.